Shown below are 31 T cell receptor beta chains from a single sample sequenced in a study of siplizumab effects on memory and regulatory T cells. TCRdb's table, derived via immunoSEQ multiplex PCR, lists solely in-frame clones and lacks some. This sample has about 87,000 clones, with roughly 90% found just once. The sequenced material came from Tregs sorted from blood. The receptors come from a human donor in good health.

The chain joins TRBV2 to TRBJ2-4; D perhaps matches TRBD2 (5 bases). CDR3 length equals 15 residues. V was shortened by 7 bases and J by 6 bases, with 19 bases between the two germline ends. The V gene's germline CDR1 is SNHLY and CDR2 FYNNEI. CDR3 DNA sequence: TGTGCCAGCAATAAGGGCCCTCTAGCAGGAAACATTCAGTACTTC. Residues: CASNKGPLAGNIQYF.

This clone was recorded only once. The V call is TRBV7-3, the J call TRBJ2-5, with D possibly being TRBD2 (5 bases). Trimming removed 3 bases at V and 4 bases at J, with 9 bases between. Germline-derived CDR1 and CDR2 are SGHTA and FQGTGA. CDR3 size: 13 residues. The CDR3 DNA sequence: TGTGCCAGCAGCTTGAAACGGGGAGAGACCCAGTACTTC. This translates into CASSLKRGETQYF.

The J gene is TRBJ1-3, the V gene TRBV6-5; TRBD1 is a possible D gene (5 bases). Trimming took off 6 bases at V and 2 bases at J, with 8 bases between the two ends. This CDR3 is built from 13 residues. Germline loops: CDR1 MNHEY, CDR2 SVGAGI. The chain's CDR3 is CASRRTTGNTIYF. In DNA form, the CDR3 reads TGTGCCAGCAGGCGGACAACTGGAAACACCATATATTTT.

The chain employs TRBV7-9 and TRBJ1-4; D might be TRBD1 (6 bases). The CDR3 sequence is 15 residues long. V lost 4 bases and J 0 bases, leaving 9 bases between the germline ends. CDR1 is SEHNR and CDR2 is FQNEAQ in the germline V gene (reference sequence). The CDR3 DNA sequence: TGTGCCAGCAGCTCAGGGGTTCCAACTAATGAAAAACTGTTTTTT. The encoded protein is CASSSGVPTNEKLFF.

V gene TRBV27 combines with J gene TRBJ1-1; no definite D call. The germline gives CDR1 MNHEY, CDR2 SMNVEV (reference sequence). This CDR3 comprises 12 residues. V was cut by 5 bases and J by 6 bases, with 10 bases left in between. The CDR3 loop reads CASSDPESEAFF. The CDR3 nucleotides read TGTGCCAGCAGTGACCCCGAGTCTGAAGCTTTCTTT.

The chain links TRBV5-6 to TRBJ1-6; D not certain. The CDR3 extends over 13 amino acids. Germline CDR1 is SGHDT and CDR2 is YYEEEE. V gave up 4 bases and J gave up 1 base, with 3 bases separating them. The CDR3, as DNA: TGTGCCAGCAGCCGGTCCTATAATTCACCCCTCCACTTT. The encoded protein is CASSRSYNSPLHF.

The CDR3 spells CATLRGLAGGRTNTGELFF. In DNA, the CDR3 is TGTGCCACCCTTAGGGGACTAGCGGGGGGCCGCACGAACACCGGGGAGCTGTTTTTT. The chain employs TRBV21-1 and TRBJ2-2; the listed D gene, TRBD2, was not tested against the DNA. TRBV21-1 is a pseudogene. The CDR3 extends over 19 amino acids.

This rearrangement joins TRBV2 to TRBJ1-2; D possibly corresponds to TRBD1 (6 bases). Trimming took off 1 base at V and 4 bases at J, with 13 bases between the two ends. Germline values: CDR1 SNHLY, CDR2 FYNNEI. The CDR3 sequence is 15 residues long. CDR3 residues: CASSEGALGAYGYTF. CDR3 coding DNA: TGTGCCAGCAGTGAAGGGGCTTTGGGGGCCTATGGCTACACCTTC.

This chain connects TRBV19 to TRBJ2-1; D is unresolved. CDR1 is LNHDA, CDR2 SQIVND, per germline (reference sequence). The CDR3 spans 12 residues. The V and J ends lost 1 base and 8 bases respectively, with 6 bases between them. The CDR3 DNA reads TGTGCCAGTAGTATAGTCCGGGATGAGCAGTTCTTC. Its translation is CASSIVRDEQFF. The whole variable domain, remainder taken from reference TRBV19 and TRBJ2-1, is DGGITQSPKYLFRKEGQNVTLSCEQNLNHDAMYWYRQDPGQGLRLIYYSQIVNDFQKGDIAEGYSVSREKKESFPLTVTSAQKNPTAFYLCASSIVRDEQFFGPGTRLTVL.

This clone was detected a few times. CDR3 amino acids: CASSLSGLLNEKLFF. CDR3 coding DNA: TGTGCCAGCAGTTTATCGGGACTGCTGAATGAAAAACTGTTTTTT. J is TRBJ1-4 and V is TRBV11-2, with D tentatively TRBD1 (5 bases). Trimming left V 6 bases short and J 5 bases short, with 16 bases between. Per the germline V gene, CDR1 is SGHAT and CDR2 is FQNNGV. The CDR3 consists of 15 residues. Full variable domain (rest looked up from reference TRBV11-2 and TRBJ1-4): EAGVAQSPRYKIIEKRQSVAFWCNPISGHATLYWYQQILGQGPKLLIQFQNNGVVDDSQLPKDRFSAERLKGVDSTLKIQPAKLEDSAVYLCASSLSGLLNEKLFFGSGTQLSVL.

The chain links TRBV19 to TRBJ2-1; 8 bases are a match to TRBD2. The CDR3 covers 18 residues. Per germline, CDR1 LNHDA and CDR2 SQIVND (reference sequence). The J segment lost 2 bases and the V segment lost 0 bases, leaving 9 bases of the junction unmatched. The CDR3 reads CASSIDHTGLVTYNEQFF. CDR3 bases: TGTGCCAGTAGTATAGATCATACGGGACTAGTGACCTACAATGAGCAGTTCTTC.

The chain uses TRBV7-3 and TRBJ1-1; no clear D. This CDR3 comprises 13 residues. The V gene's germline CDR1 is SGHTA and CDR2 FQGTGA. Trimming stripped 5 bases from V and 7 bases from J, with 14 bases between. CDR3 in amino acids: CASSRALSNEAFF. The CDR3 DNA is TGTGCCAGCAGCCGTGCCCTAAGTAATGAAGCTTTCTTT.

The chain carries TRBV5-1 and TRBJ2-5; 9 nucleotides agree with TRBD1. CDR3 length: 16 amino acids. Germline V CDR1 and CDR2: SGHRS, YFSETQ. The trim removed 4 bases at V and 5 bases at J, leaving 12 bases unmatched. CDR3 DNA: TGCGCCAGCAGCGGTTCACAGGGGGCGAGAGCGGAGACCCAGTACTTC. It yields the protein CASSGSQGARAETQYF.

This clone was seen a handful of times. The CDR3 DNA sequence: TGTGCCACGAGCCGGGACGGGAATCAGCCCCAGCATTTT. Its protein product is CATSRDGNQPQHF. The rearrangement links TRBV6-5 to TRBJ1-5, with D perhaps matching TRBD1 (5 bases). Germline V gene data show CDR1 as MNHEY and CDR2 as SVGAGI. The CDR3 runs 13 residues. V lost 10 bases and J 4 bases, leaving 14 bases between the germline ends.

This clone has more than one count but fewer than ten. The genes are TRBV6-5 and TRBJ1-1, with D possibly matching TRBD1 (6 bases). The CDR3 sequence is 12 residues long. The germline CDR1 and CDR2 sequences are MNHEY and SVGAGI. The V end lost 7 bases, the J end lost 4 bases, and 10 bases lay between the germline ends. CDR3: CASKTGTTEAFF. The CDR3 region has the DNA TGTGCCAGCAAAACAGGGACCACTGAAGCTTTCTTT.

V and J are TRBV5-1 and TRBJ2-2; D gene unclear. This CDR3 spans 15 amino acids. The V and J ends lost 0 bases and 1 base respectively, with 7 bases between them. Germline loops: CDR1 SGHRS, CDR2 YFSETQ. The CDR3 nucleotides read TGCGCCAGCAGCTTGGTTCAGATGAACACCGGGGAGCTGTTTTTT. Protein: CASSLVQMNTGELFF.

The CDR3 loop reads CATSRGVQGPGGYTF. The CDR3, as DNA: TGTGCCACCAGCAGAGGGGTCCAAGGACCTGGTGGCTACACCTTC. The J gene is TRBJ1-2, the V gene TRBV15; D unresolved. Trimming shortened V by 1 base and J by 7 bases, and 16 bases separated the two germline ends. The germline gives CDR1 LNHNV, CDR2 YYDKDF (reference sequence). This CDR3 has 15 amino acids.

The J gene is TRBJ2-5, the V gene TRBV7-9; D ambiguous. The CDR3 totals 13 residues. The germline gives CDR1 SEHNR, CDR2 FQNEAQ (reference sequence). V was cut by 2 bases and J by 1 base, with 5 bases left in between. DNA for the CDR3: TGTGCCAGCAGCTTATGGCCCCAAGAGACCCAGTACTTC. The encoded protein is CASSLWPQETQYF.

The rearrangement uses TRBV6-6 and TRBJ1-2; 10 nucleotides align to TRBD1. This CDR3 has 14 residues. V shed 4 bases, J shed 8 bases, and the junction held 7 bases outside the gene matches. CDR1 MNHNY and CDR2 SVGAGI come from the germline V gene (reference sequence). CDR3 nucleotide sequence: TGTGCCAGCAGTTTTGGGACAGGGGCTGAGGGCTACACCTTC. It yields the protein CASSFGTGAEGYTF.

The chain recombines TRBV11-1 with TRBJ2-7, with 11 positions matching TRBD1. In germline, CDR1 is SGHAT, CDR2 FQDESV (reference sequence). CDR3 length equals 15 residues. After removal of 2 bases from V and 4 bases from J, the junction contained 4 bases not matched to a gene. The CDR3 bases are TGTGCCAGCAGCTTATTCGGGACAGGGGGATACGAGCAGTACTTC. Amino acids: CASSLFGTGGYEQYF.

The chain employs TRBV19 and TRBJ1-2; perhaps TRBD1 as D (5 bases). V was shortened by 3 bases and J by 4 bases, with 12 bases between the two germline ends. The CDR3 consists of 14 residues. CDR1 is LNHDA, CDR2 SQIVND, per germline (reference sequence). Here the CDR3 DNA reads TGTGCCAGTAGTATCGGCAGGGAAGCCTATGGCTACACCTTC. Its translation is CASSIGREAYGYTF.

The count of this clone is one. The rearrangement links TRBV11-2 to TRBJ1-5; 8 bases are a match to TRBD1. This CDR3 contains 17 residues. Germline loops: CDR1 SGHAT, CDR2 FQNNGV. With 0 bases clipped from V and 3 bases from J, the junction kept 7 bases outside the gene matches. CDR3 amino acids: CASSLDLPGGPNQPQHF. The CDR3 DNA reads as TGTGCCAGCAGCTTAGACCTACCAGGGGGCCCCAATCAGCCCCAGCATTTT.

This chain links TRBV5-1 with TRBJ1-1; unclear D gene. The germline V gene has CDR1 SGHRS and CDR2 YFSETQ. CDR3 length: 14 residues. Trimming cost V 0 bases and J 0 bases, with 6 bases left between them. The CDR3 bases are TGCGCCAGCAGCTTGGCATTCCTGAACACTGAAGCTTTCTTT. The encoded protein is CASSLAFLNTEAFF.

This clone was counted a few times. This chain connects TRBV28 to TRBJ1-5; no clear D gene. The CDR3 totals 16 residues. Germline V CDR1 and CDR2: MDHEN, SYDVKM. V lost 1 base and J lost 0, with 10 bases in between. The DNA for the CDR3 is TGTGCCAGCAGTTTATTCAAGGTTTTTAGCAATCAGCCCCAGCATTTT. It translates to CASSLFKVFSNQPQHF.

The chain is built from TRBV4-3 and TRBJ2-1, with 7 bases that match TRBD2. Trimming took 0 bases from V and 5 from J; bases not matched to a gene: 4. The CDR3 has 15 residues. Germline assignment: CDR1 LGHNA and CDR2 YSLEER. The CDR3 DNA follows: TGCGCCAGCAGCCAAGATAGGCGGGGGAACAATGAGCAGTTCTTC. Translating gives CASSQDRRGNNEQFF.

The rearrangement links TRBV28 to TRBJ1-4, with a tentative D call TRBD1 (6 bases). This CDR3 spans 14 amino acids. Trimming removed 6 bases from V and 7 bases from J, with 15 bases in between. CDR1 and CDR2 from the germline V gene are MDHEN and SYDVKM. The CDR3 nucleotides read TGTGCCAGCAGGGGACAAGCCGTGGGTGAAAAACTGTTTTTT. It translates to CASRGQAVGEKLFF.

The chain recombines TRBV2 with TRBJ1-2, with 12 nucleotides matching TRBD1. Germline trimming cut 2 bases from V and 8 bases from J; bases unmatched to any gene: 9. Per germline, CDR1 SNHLY and CDR2 FYNNEI. This CDR3 region has 16 residues. For the CDR3, the DNA is TGTGCCAGCAGTGAAATATCGGAGGGACAGGGGGCCGGCTACACCTTC. This gives the protein CASSEISEGQGAGYTF.

The chain carries TRBV5-1 and TRBJ2-3; D possibly corresponds to TRBD2 (5 bases). This CDR3 is built from 16 residues. Trimming pared 0 bases from V and 2 bases from J, leaving 13 bases between. Per germline, CDR1 SGHRS and CDR2 YFSETQ. CDR3: CASSLAGSSLTDTQYF. The CDR3 DNA follows: TGCGCCAGCAGCTTGGCGGGAAGTTCCCTCACAGATACGCAGTATTTT.

V gene TRBV5-6 combines with J gene TRBJ1-2; no clear D. Trimming took off 4 bases at V and 7 bases at J, with 11 bases between the two ends. This CDR3 is 12 amino acids long. Germline assignment: CDR1 SGHDT and CDR2 YYEEEE. CDR3 coding DNA: TGTGCCAGCAGCCTGCGGGGTGGTGGCTACACCTTC. This sequence encodes CASSLRGGGYTF.

The V gene is TRBV29-1, the J gene TRBJ2-5, with a weak D call TRBD1 (5 bases). V lost 4 bases to trimming and J lost 4 bases, with 16 bases between them. Germline-derived CDR1 and CDR2 are SQVTM and ANQGSEA. The CDR3 sequence is 14 residues long. As DNA, the CDR3 is TGCAGCGTTGCGCCACAAGGGGCGAGAGAGACCCAGTACTTC. This gives the protein CSVAPQGARETQYF.

The chain has TRBV5-4 and TRBJ2-5, with D uncertain. This CDR3 region has 14 residues. The germline V gene has CDR1 SGHNT and CDR2 YYREEE (reference sequence). V gave up 0 bases and J gave up 1 base, with 7 bases separating them. For the CDR3, the DNA is TGTGCCAGCAGCTTGGGGGTGGCCCAAGAGACCCAGTACTTC. Amino acids: CASSLGVAQETQYF.